These 28 T cell receptor beta chains were sequenced from one sample in a study of cytomegalovirus exposure and HLA in healthy donors. The PCR had 60 Vbeta and 13 Jbeta primers. Sequenced by immunoSEQ multiplex PCR; TCRdb stores in-frame clones only, minus some. The sample has approximately 170,000 clones, around 85% seen once. Material: PBMCs. These receptors all come from a boy under 10 years old in good health and CMV-seronegative.

The CDR3 coding sequence is TGTGCCATCAGTGAGCCGGAGCGACCCGTCAATGGCTACACCTTC. Translated, it gives CAISEPERPVNGYTF. The rearrangement uses TRBV10-3 and TRBJ1-2, with D unclear. Germline assignment: CDR1 ENHRY and CDR2 SYGVKD. Trimming took off 2 bases at V and 6 bases at J, with 16 bases between the two ends. This CDR3 comprises 15 residues.

V usage is TRBV20-1 and J usage is TRBJ2-1; 7 nucleotides match TRBD2. The CDR3 is made up of 11 amino acids. V lost 5 bases and J lost 10; bases outside the gene matches: 5. Germline assignment: CDR1 DFQATT and CDR2 SNEGSKA (reference sequence). The DNA of the CDR3 is TGCAGTGCTGTCTTGCGGGAGGAGCAGTTCTTC. Translation: CSAVLREEQFF.

The J gene is TRBJ1-2, the V gene TRBV28; perhaps TRBD1 as D (6 bases). Germline CDR1 MDHEN, CDR2 SYDVKM. The CDR3 sequence is 12 residues long. Trimming left V 2 bases short and J 7 bases short, with 8 bases between. For the CDR3, the DNA is TGTGCCAGCAGTTTAGCAGGGGTTGGCTACACCTTC. Translating gives CASSLAGVGYTF.

This clone came up once. The chain links TRBV2 to TRBJ2-3; tentative D call: TRBD2 (5 bases). Germline V gene sequence: CDR1 SNHLY, CDR2 FYNNEI. The CDR3 has 15 residues. V lost 5 bases, J lost 0 bases, and 12 bases lay in between. CDR3 in amino acids: CASSKDSTSTDTQYF. DNA for the CDR3: TGTGCCAGCAGTAAGGACTCAACTAGCACAGATACGCAGTATTTT.

This clone was observed a single time. The chain joins TRBV11-3 to TRBJ2-1; no definite D call. V gave up 1 base and J gave up 8 bases, with 3 bases separating them. The CDR3 spans 11 residues. The germline CDR1 and CDR2 sequences are SGHNT and YENEEA. Here the CDR3 DNA reads TGTGCCAGCAGCTTAGCTGATGAGCAGTTCTTC. Protein sequence: CASSLADEQFF.

The chain uses TRBV29-1 and TRBJ2-7, with a weak D call TRBD2 (5 bases). This CDR3 spans 11 amino acids. V lost 6 bases, J lost 2 bases, and 8 bases lay in between. Looked up from germline, CDR1 is SQVTM and CDR2 is ANQGSEA. The CDR3 sequence: CSVAVTYEQYF. Here the CDR3 DNA reads TGCAGCGTAGCGGTAACCTACGAGCAGTACTTC.

The V and J genes are TRBV12-2 and TRBJ1-5. TRBV12-2 is listed as a pseudogene. CDR3 length: 11 residues. The CDR3 region has the DNA TGTGCAAGTCGCCTAGTACAGCCCCAGCATTTT. It specifies CASRLVQPQHF.

The V and J genes are TRBV27 and TRBJ2-7; TRBD2 matches 14 bases. Germline V gene data show CDR1 as MNHEY and CDR2 as SMNVEV (reference sequence). V lost 5 bases and J lost 2; bases outside the gene matches: 8. The CDR3 length is 17 residues. The CDR3 region has the DNA TGTGCCAGCAGTCCGGGACTAGCGGGGGAGCCAACCTACGAGCAGTACGTC. Translation gives CASSPGLAGEPTYEQYV.

This chain uses TRBV18 with TRBJ1-1, with D possibly TRBD1 on 6 matching bases. This CDR3 has 13 residues. The germline V gene encodes CDR1 KGHSH and CDR2 LQKENI. V dropped 8 bases and J dropped 6 bases, with 16 bases sitting between them. CDR3 DNA: TGTGCCAGCCTCCCCACACAGGGCGCTGAAGCTTTCTTT. It is translated as CASLPTQGAEAFF.

This clone turned up a few times. The chain links TRBV28 to TRBJ2-6, with TRBD1 matching 8 bases. This CDR3 contains 18 residues. CDR1 MDHEN and CDR2 SYDVKM come from the germline V gene. V gave up 4 bases and J gave up 0 bases; unmatched junction bases: 8. CDR3 amino acids: CASSSGQGPSSGANVLTF. The CDR3 DNA reads TGTGCCAGCAGTTCCGGACAGGGACCCAGCTCTGGGGCCAACGTCCTGACTTTC.

The rearrangement uses TRBV5-5 and TRBJ1-2, with D possibly matching TRBD1 (5 bases). CDR3 length equals 14 residues. V was clipped by 4 bases and J by 2 bases, with 12 bases between them. Germline V gene data show CDR1 as SGHKS and CDR2 as YYEKEE (reference sequence). CDR3 in DNA: TGTGCCAGCAGCCCCGGGAGGGGAAACTATGGCTACACCTTC. This encodes CASSPGRGNYGYTF. The full variable domain, with the rest looked up from reference TRBV5-5 and TRBJ1-2, is DAGVTQSPTHLIKTRGQQVTLRCSPISGHKSVSWYQQVLGQGPQFIFQYYEKEERGRGNFPDRFSARQFPNYSSELNVNALLLGDSALYLCASSPGRGNYGYTFGSGTRLTVV.

The V and J genes are TRBV2 and TRBJ2-1; D not resolved. Germline lookup yields CDR1 SNHLY and CDR2 FYNNEI. The CDR3 sequence is 12 residues long. The V end was cut by 8 bases, the J end by 2 bases, with 7 bases between. The CDR3 coding sequence is TGTGCCAGCCGAGGCACCTACAATGAGCAGTTCTTC. Amino acids: CASRGTYNEQFF.

There are a few counts of this clone. The chain couples TRBV27 to TRBJ1-2, with D maybe TRBD1 (6 bases). Germline V gives CDR1 MNHEY, CDR2 SMNVEV (reference sequence). The CDR3 totals 12 residues. V lost 6 bases to trimming and J lost 6 bases, with 11 bases between them. CDR3 in DNA: TGTGCCAGCAGACAAGGGGGTAATGGCTACACCTTC. It is translated as CASRQGGNGYTF.

In nucleotides, the CDR3 is TGTGCCTGGAGGGGGGCCGGGACAGGGGGACGACAGTACGTC. This codes for CAWRGAGTGGRQYV. This chain links TRBV30 with TRBJ2-7, with 11 bases lining up with TRBD1. Germline V gives CDR1 GTSNPN, CDR2 SVGIG (reference sequence). The junction had 11 bases not matched to a gene; V was cut back by 3 bases and J by 10 bases. The CDR3 consists of 14 residues.

This clone appeared a single time. V usage is TRBV6-5 and J usage is TRBJ1-1; no reliable D call. This CDR3 is built from 14 residues. With 2 bases removed from V and 5 bases from J, the gap between germline ends came to 12 bases. CDR1 and CDR2 (germline): MNHEY, SVGAGI. Written as DNA, the CDR3 is TGTGCCAGCAGTTACGTCTCGGGTAAGACTGAAGCTTTCTTT. Translating gives CASSYVSGKTEAFF.

V and J are TRBV28 and TRBJ2-3, with 7 nucleotides matching TRBD1. CDR3 size: 15 residues. Germline V gene data show CDR1 as MDHEN and CDR2 as SYDVKM. With 2 bases clipped from V and 1 base from J, the junction kept 3 bases outside the gene matches. The DNA of the CDR3 is TGTGCCAGCAGTTTAGGGGACAGCCGCACAGATACGCAGTATTTT. It is translated as CASSLGDSRTDTQYF.

The chain couples TRBV30 to TRBJ1-5, with D perhaps matching TRBD1 (6 bases). CDR1 is GTSNPN, CDR2 SVGIG, per germline (reference sequence). V was shortened by 3 bases and J by 0 bases, with 12 bases between the two germline ends. The CDR3 runs to 15 residues. CDR3 DNA: TGTGCCTGGAGCGCCACAGGGAATAGCAATCAGCCCCAGCATTTT. Protein product: CAWSATGNSNQPQHF.

The genes are TRBV7-9 and TRBJ2-7, with 7 nucleotides matching TRBD2. The V gene's germline CDR1 is SEHNR and CDR2 FQNEAQ (reference sequence). Trimming removed 7 bases from V and 6 bases from J; junction bases left unmatched: 15. The CDR3 has 15 amino acids. The CDR3 nucleotides read TGTGCCAGCACCCTCAGTTGGGGGTCGGGGGGCGAGCAGTACGTC. This gives the protein CASTLSWGSGGEQYV.

The gene calls are TRBV9 and TRBJ1-1; D unresolved. The germline CDR1 and CDR2 sequences are SGDLS and YYNGEE. The CDR3 runs 13 residues. The V end lost 2 bases, the J end lost 4 bases, and 9 bases lay between the germline ends. The CDR3 nucleotides are TGTGCCAGCAGCGTTGCAGGATCCACTGAAGCTTTCTTT. It encodes CASSVAGSTEAFF.

The chain combines TRBV19 with TRBJ1-5, with no clear D. CDR1 is LNHDA, CDR2 SQIVND, per germline (reference sequence). Trimming stripped 5 bases from V and 4 bases from J, with 15 bases between. The CDR3 runs to 15 residues. The CDR3 sequence is CASSSTRGVNQPQHF. In DNA, the CDR3 is TGTGCCAGTAGTTCGACCCGCGGGGTAAATCAGCCCCAGCATTTT.

V usage is TRBV7-9 and J usage is TRBJ1-4; TRBD1 is a possible D gene (5 bases). The CDR3 extends over 14 amino acids. Germline V gene data show CDR1 as SEHNR and CDR2 as FQNEAQ (reference sequence). V was trimmed by 0 bases and J by 5 bases, leaving 7 bases between them. DNA for the CDR3: TGTGCCAGCAGCTTAGCCCAGGGAAATGAAAAACTGTTTTTT. Translating it yields CASSLAQGNEKLFF.

The chain links TRBV7-8 to TRBJ1-1; D is ambiguous. The CDR3 loop spans 15 amino acids. The germline gives CDR1 SGHVS, CDR2 FQNEAQ. V lost 1 base to trimming and J lost 0 bases, with 9 bases between them. The CDR3 sequence is CASSLDGGMNTEAFF. CDR3 DNA sequence: TGTGCCAGCAGCTTAGACGGAGGGATGAACACTGAAGCTTTCTTT. The entire variable domain, with the rest obtained from reference TRBV7-8 and TRBJ1-1, is as follows: GAGVSQSPRYKVAKRGQDVALRCDPISGHVSLFWYQQALGQGPEFLTYFQNEAQLDKSGLPSDRFFAERPEGSVSTLKIQRTQQEDSAVYLCASSLDGGMNTEAFFGQGTRLTVV.

The chain recombines TRBV9 with TRBJ1-1, with D unresolved. V was clipped by 4 bases and J by 2 bases, with 12 bases between them. This CDR3 has 14 amino acids. Germline V gene data show CDR1 as SGDLS and CDR2 as YYNGEE. The CDR3 DNA follows: TGTGCCAGCAGCTTGAGGGTGGGAAACACTGAAGCTTTCTTT. This codes for CASSLRVGNTEAFF.

The table lists this clone with a few counts. The rearrangement joins TRBV27 to TRBJ1-5; the match to TRBD1 covers 8 bases. The CDR3 has 14 amino acids. With 6 bases clipped from V and 0 bases from J, the junction kept 1 base outside the gene matches. Germline V lookup: CDR1 MNHEY, CDR2 SMNVEV (reference sequence). The CDR3 is CASRTGVSNQPQHF. The CDR3 DNA sequence: TGTGCCAGCAGGACAGGGGTTAGCAATCAGCCCCAGCATTTT.

V usage is TRBV5-5 and J usage is TRBJ1-2; 8 nucleotides line up with TRBD1. The CDR3 loop spans 14 amino acids. Germline values: CDR1 SGHKS, CDR2 YYEKEE (reference sequence). V gave up 4 bases and J gave up 8 bases; unmatched junction bases: 10. The CDR3 is CASSLETGGRGYTF. CDR3 DNA sequence: TGTGCCAGCAGCCTGGAAACAGGGGGTCGGGGCTACACCTTC.

V is TRBV27 and J is TRBJ1-2, with a weak D call TRBD1 (6 bases). Germline loops: CDR1 MNHEY, CDR2 SMNVEV (reference sequence). CDR3 length: 18 residues. The germline V and J ends were trimmed by 5 bases and 1 base, with 23 bases remaining between them. This CDR3 is CASSTKTADRRVNYGYTF. In nucleotides, the CDR3 is TGTGCCAGCAGTACTAAGACCGCGGACAGACGCGTTAACTATGGCTACACCTTC.

The chain employs TRBV9 and TRBJ2-2; D is uncertain. The CDR3 spans 15 residues. From germline, CDR1 is SGDLS and CDR2 YYNGEE. V dropped 0 bases and J dropped 1 base, with 7 bases sitting between them. The CDR3: CASSVVPGNTGELFF. In DNA form, the CDR3 reads TGTGCCAGCAGCGTAGTACCAGGGAACACCGGGGAGCTGTTTTTT.

V gene TRBV2 combines with J gene TRBJ1-2; 11 bases line up with TRBD1. V lost 7 bases, J lost 4 bases, and 5 bases stayed unmatched. The germline V gene has CDR1 SNHLY and CDR2 FYNNEI. This CDR3 spans 14 amino acids. CDR3 residues: CASIRTGGSYGYTF. CDR3 DNA sequence: TGTGCCAGCATTCGGACAGGGGGCAGCTATGGCTACACCTTC.